This record concerns one TCR beta chain sequence. Its target is unknown. RNA was extracted and reverse transcribed into cDNA as the sequencing template. Data came from immunoSEQ multiplex PCR; TCRdb stores just in-frame clones and leaves some out. This sample has approximately 300,000 clones; nearly 60% occur once, and the top ten carry about 1.8%. The treatment is: oral pan-JAK inhibitor, 5-10 mg twice daily. The study team obtained lesional scalp punch biopsies and peripheral blood from alopecia areata patients. The V end was cut by 4 bases, the J end by 6 bases, with 21 bases between. The CDR3 has 16 residues. Germline V CDR1 and CDR2: SGHTA, FQGNSA. This entry comes from a study of CD8+ T cells in alopecia areata. Whole-study context: Tofacitinib ran for 6 to 18 months before 6 months off drug. The study, taken as a whole, reports: Scalp clonality, along with expanded CD8+ clones among the top 100, was significantly decreased by tofacitinib. Higher clonality than in normal scalp was seen in lesional scalp, especially alopecia totalis/universalis.

This chain uses TRBV7-2 with TRBJ1-2, with a possible D match to TRBD1 (6 bases). The source was CD4+ T cells sorted from blood, collected at week 24, from a patient treated with tofacitinib. This sequence was found in a human donor with alopecia areata. For the CDR3, the DNA is TGTGCCAGCAGCTCAGGGGTTAAGAGACGGGCGGATGGCTACACCTTC. Its translation: CASSSGVKRRADGYTF.